Listed below are T cell receptor beta chains from one sample, sequenced in a study of CD8+CD57+ T cells in acquired aplastic anemia. TCRdb used MiXCR to reprocess the reads, holding one entry per CDR3 protein. Found here are about 180,000 distinct CDR3 sequences, 45% to 55% of them singletons; the top ten hold around 1%. Sequenced input: sorted CD4+, CD8+, or CD8+CD57+ T cells (not recorded which) from PBMCs. All receptors derive from a human donor with aplastic anemia. CDR3s include the opening cysteine and the closing phenylalanine or tryptophan. D genes are given only for firm matches. Clone size, where shown, is once, few, many, or a class for clones that have expanded.

CDR3 DNA: TGTGCCAGCAGTTCCGAGGGGGGGGCCGGCGGCTACACCTTC
CDR3 protein: CASSSEGGAGGYTF
V gene: TRBV2
J gene: TRBJ1-2
clone size: -
D gene: -

CDR3 DNA: TGTGCCAGCAGTTCGACGAGGGGACAGGGATCGTCACCCCTCCACTTT
CDR3 protein: CASSSTRGQGSSPLHF
V gene: TRBV12-3/TRBV12-4
J gene: TRBJ1-6
clone size: -
D gene: TRBD1

CDR3 DNA: TGTGCCAGCAGCCTAGACCCTGGTAACTACGAGCAGTACTTC
CDR3 protein: CASSLDPGNYEQYF
V gene: TRBV7-9
J gene: TRBJ2-7
clone size: -
D gene: -

CDR3 DNA: TGTGCCAGCAGTTCCACGACTAGCGAGACCCAGTACTTC
CDR3 protein: CASSSTTSETQYF
V gene: TRBV12-3/TRBV12-4
J gene: TRBJ2-5
clone size: few
D gene: TRBD2

CDR3 DNA: TGTGCCAGCAGTTTACATCAGGGCAAGTCACCCCTCCACTTT
CDR3 protein: CASSLHQGKSPLHF
V gene: TRBV27
J gene: TRBJ1-6
clone size: -
D gene: -

CDR3 DNA: TGTGCCAGCGGGGACACCTACAATGAGCAGTTCTTC
CDR3 protein: CASGDTYNEQFF
V gene: TRBV7-8
J gene: TRBJ2-1
clone size: -
D gene: -

CDR3 DNA: TGCGCCAGCAGCCTGGAACCTAGAAACACCATATATTTT
CDR3 protein: CASSLEPRNTIYF
V gene: TRBV5-1
J gene: TRBJ1-3
clone size: once
D gene: -

CDR3 DNA: TGCAGTGCTAGTAGGCGGAGCTACGAGCAGTACTTC
CDR3 protein: CSASRRSYEQYF
V gene: TRBV20-1
J gene: TRBJ2-7
clone size: -
D gene: -

CDR3 DNA: TGTGCCAGCAGCTTAAACGAAGGAAGCAGGAGCTCCTACAATGAGCAGTTCTTC
CDR3 protein: CASSLNEGSRSSYNEQFF
V gene: TRBV7-9
J gene: TRBJ2-1
clone size: many
D gene: -

CDR3 DNA: TGTGCCAGCAGTTTAATCGAAGGCAATGAGCAGTTCTTC
CDR3 protein: CASSLIEGNEQFF
V gene: TRBV12-3/TRBV12-4
J gene: TRBJ2-1
clone size: -
D gene: -

CDR3 DNA: TGTGCCAGCAGTGCGAGCCCCTACGAGCAGTACTTC
CDR3 protein: CASSASPYEQYF
V gene: TRBV2
J gene: TRBJ2-7
clone size: many
D gene: -

CDR3 DNA: TGCGCCAGCAGCATCGCTTGGGATCAGCCCCAGCATTTT
CDR3 protein: CASSIAWDQPQHF
V gene: TRBV5-1
J gene: TRBJ1-5
clone size: many
D gene: -

CDR3 DNA: TGTGCCAGCAGTTTGGGCGGGCCGGGGGAACCACAGGGGGCGCAGGAGACCCAGTACTTC
CDR3 protein: CASSLGGPGEPQGAQETQYF
V gene: TRBV12-3/TRBV12-4
J gene: TRBJ2-5
clone size: few
D gene: TRBD1

CDR3 DNA: TGTGCCAGCAGTGAAGACTTAGAGATAGCGGGGGAGAACACCGGGGAGCTGTTTTTT
CDR3 protein: CASSEDLEIAGENTGELFF
V gene: TRBV25-1
J gene: TRBJ2-2
clone size: many
D gene: TRBD2

CDR3 DNA: TGTGCCAGCAGTGCTGGGACAGGGGCCCTCTACGAGCAGTACTTC
CDR3 protein: CASSAGTGALYEQYF
V gene: TRBV6-1
J gene: TRBJ2-7
clone size: many
D gene: TRBD1

CDR3 DNA: TGTGCCAGCAGCTCGCCCGCCGGAAGGGAGGATGACGAGCAGTACTTC
CDR3 protein: CASSSPAGREDDEQYF
V gene: TRBV7-3
J gene: TRBJ2-7
clone size: many
D gene: -

CDR3 DNA: TGCGCCACCGGGGACGGCCCCGACCCTGGCTACACCTTC
CDR3 protein: CATGDGPDPGYTF
V gene: TRBV5-1
J gene: TRBJ1-2
clone size: many
D gene: -

CDR3 DNA: TGTGCCAGCAGTTTGGTGAACACCGGGGAGCTGTCTTTT
CDR3 protein: CASSLVNTGELSF
V gene: TRBV27
J gene: TRBJ2-2
clone size: -
D gene: -

CDR3 DNA: TGTGCCAGTAGTAGACAGGGGGCTTTCTATGGCTACACCTTC
CDR3 protein: CASSRQGAFYGYTF
V gene: TRBV19
J gene: TRBJ1-2
clone size: few
D gene: TRBD1

CDR3 DNA: TGTGCCAGCAGCCCCCGACGGGGGGGTGTTGAGCAGTTCTTC
CDR3 protein: CASSPRRGGVEQFF
V gene: TRBV11-2
J gene: TRBJ2-1
clone size: -
D gene: TRBD2

CDR3 DNA: TGTGCCAGCTCACCACCAACCGGGACAGGGAGTCAGCCCCAGCATTTT
CDR3 protein: CASSPPTGTGSQPQHF
V gene: TRBV18
J gene: TRBJ1-5
clone size: -
D gene: TRBD1

CDR3 DNA: TGTGCCAGCAGTGAAGCGAGGGTGGGGTACGAGCAGTACTTC
CDR3 protein: CASSEARVGYEQYF
V gene: TRBV6-1
J gene: TRBJ2-7
clone size: many
D gene: -

CDR3 DNA: TGCAGTGCTACAAGCCGGGTAGCGGGGGAGGGCGAGCAGTACTTC
CDR3 protein: CSATSRVAGEGEQYF
V gene: TRBV20-1
J gene: TRBJ2-7
clone size: -
D gene: TRBD2

CDR3 DNA: TGCAGTGCTAGAGGTAACCGGGACAGGGAGTCAAGTGGCTACACCTTC
CDR3 protein: CSARGNRDRESSGYTF
V gene: TRBV20-1
J gene: TRBJ1-2
clone size: -
D gene: TRBD1

CDR3 DNA: TGCAGTGCTAGAGCTCGGTTAAACACTGAAGCTTTCTTT
CDR3 protein: CSARARLNTEAFF
V gene: TRBV20-1
J gene: TRBJ1-1
clone size: many
D gene: -

CDR3 DNA: TGCAGTGCTGTACAGGGCGCGGAGACCCAGTACTTC
CDR3 protein: CSAVQGAETQYF
V gene: TRBV20-1
J gene: TRBJ2-5
clone size: many
D gene: -

CDR3 DNA: TGTGCCAGCAGCTCTAGTGCAGAGACCCAGTACTTC
CDR3 protein: CASSSSAETQYF
V gene: TRBV7-7
J gene: TRBJ2-5
clone size: -
D gene: -

CDR3 DNA: TGCAGCGTTACAAGCAGGGGAAGGGTTGAGTACGAGCAGTACTTC
CDR3 protein: CSVTSRGRVEYEQYF
V gene: TRBV29-1
J gene: TRBJ2-7
clone size: few
D gene: -

CDR3 DNA: TGCAGTGCTCGGGGGGGCTCCTACGAGCAGTACTTC
CDR3 protein: CSARGGSYEQYF
V gene: TRBV20-1
J gene: TRBJ2-7
clone size: few
D gene: TRBD2

CDR3 DNA: TGTGCCAGTAGTATAAGGGGGCCCACTGAAGCTTTCTTT
CDR3 protein: CASSIRGPTEAFF
V gene: TRBV19
J gene: TRBJ1-1
clone size: -
D gene: TRBD1

CDR3 DNA: TGTGCTAGTGGTTTGGAAAAGGGGGGTTACGGAAACACCATATATTTT
CDR3 protein: CASGLEKGGYGNTIYF
V gene: TRBV12-5
J gene: TRBJ1-3
clone size: -
D gene: -

CDR3 DNA: TGTGCCACTTCTCTGGGACAGGGTTCTCAGCAGTACTTC
CDR3 protein: CATSLGQGSQQYF
V gene: TRBV15
J gene: TRBJ2-7
clone size: -
D gene: TRBD1

CDR3 DNA: TGTGCCAGCAGCTTGGACAGCATGTATGGCTACACCTTC
CDR3 protein: CASSLDSMYGYTF
V gene: TRBV7-9
J gene: TRBJ1-2
clone size: once
D gene: -

CDR3 DNA: TGTGCCAGCAGCTTAGGACTAGCGGAAGAGACCCAGTACTTC
CDR3 protein: CASSLGLAEETQYF
V gene: TRBV7-2
J gene: TRBJ2-5
clone size: many
D gene: TRBD2

CDR3 DNA: TGTGCCAGCAGCGCATCAGGGGGCTCCTACAATGAGCAGTTCTTC
CDR3 protein: CASSASGGSYNEQFF
V gene: TRBV11-2
J gene: TRBJ2-1
clone size: few
D gene: TRBD1

CDR3 DNA: TGCGCCAGCAGCTTGGGGGATATGATCTCCAATGGCTACACCTTC
CDR3 protein: CASSLGDMISNGYTF
V gene: TRBV5-1
J gene: TRBJ1-2
clone size: -
D gene: -

CDR3 DNA: TGTGCCAGCAGCGAACAACCTAGGAGGAACACCTTC
CDR3 protein: CASSEQPRRNTF
V gene: TRBV2
J gene: TRBJ1-2
clone size: -
D gene: -

CDR3 DNA: TGCAGCGTGACGGGGACAGCGAACACCGGGGAGCTGTTTTTT
CDR3 protein: CSVTGTANTGELFF
V gene: TRBV29-1
J gene: TRBJ2-2
clone size: -
D gene: TRBD1

CDR3 DNA: TGCAGCGTTGGCAGAGTTACCTACGAGCAGTACTTC
CDR3 protein: CSVGRVTYEQYF
V gene: TRBV29-1
J gene: TRBJ2-7
clone size: -
D gene: -

CDR3 DNA: TGTGCCAGCAACTATGGACAGAACTATGGCTACACCTTC
CDR3 protein: CASNYGQNYGYTF
V gene: TRBV13
J gene: TRBJ1-2
clone size: few
D gene: -

CDR3 DNA: TGTGCCACCAGCATATACGGAGGCCTATCCTACGAGCAGTACTTC
CDR3 protein: CATSIYGGLSYEQYF
V gene: TRBV15
J gene: TRBJ2-7
clone size: few
D gene: -